The 11 T cell receptor beta chains given below trace back to one sample, sequenced in a study of radiotherapy plus CTLA-4 blockade in lung cancer. The method was immunoSEQ multiplex PCR; TCRdb's version includes in-frame clones alone and lacks a portion of them. The data contain 45,000 or so clones, 65% to 85% of them singletons. Sequenced here: peripheral blood, sampled from a patient treated with radiotherapy plus ipilimumab. Source of these receptors: a human donor with non-small cell lung cancer who had stable disease on radiotherapy plus ipilimumab.

In DNA form, the CDR3 reads TGTGCCAGCAGTTACTCGGTATGGGAATACGAGCAGTACTTC. Translating it yields CASSYSVWEYEQYF. This chain connects TRBV6-5 to TRBJ2-7, with D unclear. The germline V and J ends were trimmed by 0 bases and 4 bases, with 10 bases remaining between them. Germline V lookup: CDR1 MNHEY, CDR2 SVGAGI. The CDR3 contains 14 residues.

The chain links TRBV9 to TRBJ2-2; D might be TRBD1 (6 bases). V was shortened by 3 bases and J by 5 bases, with 11 bases between the two germline ends. The length of the CDR3 is 14 residues. CDR1 SGDLS and CDR2 YYNGEE come from the germline V gene. This CDR3 is CASSALGQTGELFF. CDR3 nucleotide sequence: TGTGCCAGCAGCGCCTTGGGACAAACCGGGGAGCTGTTTTTT.

V is TRBV27 and J is TRBJ1-5, with a tentative D call TRBD1 (5 bases). V was clipped by 2 bases and J by 2 bases, with 16 bases between them. Per the germline V gene, CDR1 is MNHEY and CDR2 is SMNVEV (reference sequence). There are 17 residues in the CDR3. The DNA for the CDR3 is TGTGCCAGCAGTTTACAGGGTTGGGGAGGCGGCAATCAGCCCCAGCATTTT. Its translation is CASSLQGWGGGNQPQHF.

The rearrangement uses TRBV5-1 and TRBJ1-2; D gene unclear. The germline V gene encodes CDR1 SGHRS and CDR2 YFSETQ. CDR3 size: 13 residues. V lost 5 bases and J 3 bases, leaving 11 bases between the germline ends. This CDR3 reads CASRMSQDYGYTF. CDR3 in DNA: TGCGCCAGCAGGATGTCGCAGGACTATGGCTACACCTTC.

The count of this clone is one. The V and J genes are TRBV18 and TRBJ2-1, with D perhaps TRBD2 (5 bases). Per the germline V gene, CDR1 is KGHSH and CDR2 is LQKENI. The V and J ends lost 3 bases and 15 bases respectively, with 24 bases between them. The CDR3 contains 15 residues. The CDR3 sequence: CASSPPRRNLPAPFF. The CDR3 nucleotides read TGTGCCAGCTCACCGCCTAGGAGGAACTTGCCCGCTCCGTTCTTC. Full variable domain (outside the CDR3, taken from reference TRBV18 and TRBJ2-1): NAGVMQNPRHLVRRRGQEARLRCSPMKGHSHVYWYRQLPEEGLKFMVYLQKENIIDESGMPKERFSAEFPKEGPSILRIQQVVRGDSAAYFCASSPPRRNLPAPFFGPGTRLTVL.

The chain has TRBV29-1 and TRBJ2-3; no clear D. The germline CDR1 and CDR2 sequences are SQVTM and ANQGSEA. The CDR3 runs 13 residues. V was trimmed by 4 bases and J by 2 bases, leaving 10 bases between them. The CDR3, as DNA: TGCAGCGTTGCTGTGGACGTCACAGATACGCAGTATTTT. The encoded protein is CSVAVDVTDTQYF.

The rearrangement joins TRBV7-9 to TRBJ2-7; either TRBD1 or TRBD2 may fit D (5 bases each). The V end lost 5 bases, the J end lost 4 bases, and 24 bases lay between the germline ends. This CDR3 is built from 17 residues. Germline-derived CDR1 and CDR2 are SEHNR and FQNEAQ (reference sequence). This CDR3 reads CASSLMWGKVEKYEQYF. As DNA, the CDR3 is TGTGCCAGCAGCCTTATGTGGGGGAAGGTCGAGAAATACGAGCAGTACTTC.

V usage is TRBV7-2 and J usage is TRBJ1-6; D might be TRBD1 (6 bases). Trimming stripped 3 bases from V and 6 bases from J, with 12 bases between. The V gene's germline CDR1 is SGHTA and CDR2 FQGNSA. The CDR3 has 15 amino acids. CDR3: CASSLTQGFNSPLHF. The CDR3 DNA reads TGTGCCAGCAGCTTGACTCAGGGGTTTAATTCACCCCTCCACTTT. Complete variable domain (other parts from reference TRBV7-2 and TRBJ1-6): GAGVSQSPSNKVTEKGKDVELRCDPISGHTALYWYRQSLGQGLEFLIYFQGNSAPDKSGLPSDRFSAERTGGSVSTLTIQRTQQEDSAVYLCASSLTQGFNSPLHFGNGTRLTVT.

This clone was found a few times. The CDR3: CAIRRDTNTGELFF. The CDR3 DNA sequence: TGTGCCATCAGAAGGGACACGAACACCGGGGAGCTGTTTTTT. The J gene is TRBJ2-2, the V gene TRBV10-3; a possible D gene is TRBD1 (6 bases). CDR1 is ENHRY and CDR2 is SYGVKD in the germline V gene. CDR3 length: 14 amino acids. Trimming stripped 6 bases from V and 0 bases from J, with 8 bases between.

V gene TRBV9 combines with J gene TRBJ2-3; 12 nucleotides match TRBD2. The CDR3 runs to 16 residues. Germline CDR1 reads SGDLS; CDR2 reads YYNGEE. V gave up 4 bases and J gave up 2 bases; unmatched junction bases: 5. The CDR3 sequence: CASSFGLAGTTDTQYF. DNA for the CDR3: TGTGCCAGCAGCTTCGGACTAGCGGGGACCACAGATACGCAGTATTTT.

The chain recombines TRBV7-9 with TRBJ1-1, with no clear D. Germline CDR1 reads SEHNR; CDR2 reads FQNEAQ (reference sequence). V gave up 5 bases and J gave up 0 bases, with 7 bases separating them. CDR3 length: 13 amino acids. In nucleotides, the CDR3 is TGTGCCAGCAGCCTTAGCATGAACACTGAAGCTTTCTTT. Protein product: CASSLSMNTEAFF.